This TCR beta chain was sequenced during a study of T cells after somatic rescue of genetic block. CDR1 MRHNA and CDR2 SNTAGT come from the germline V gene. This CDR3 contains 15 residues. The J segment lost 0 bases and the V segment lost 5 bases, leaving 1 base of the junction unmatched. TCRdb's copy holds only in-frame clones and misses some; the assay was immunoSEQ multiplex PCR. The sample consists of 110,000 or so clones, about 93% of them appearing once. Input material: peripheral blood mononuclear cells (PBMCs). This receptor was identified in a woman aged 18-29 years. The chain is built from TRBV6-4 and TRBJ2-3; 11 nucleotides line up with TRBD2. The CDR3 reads CASSRLAGSTDTQYF. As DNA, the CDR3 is TGTGCCAGCAGTCGACTAGCGGGGAGCACAGATACGCAGTATTTT.